This entry features one T cell receptor beta chain sequence. The data stem from a study of blood T cell repertoires in COVID-19. Libraries were prepared by immunoSEQ multiplex PCR; TCRdb keeps only in-frame clonotypes and omits some of them. The data contain around 450,000 clones, 90% of them seen just once; the ten biggest clones take up more than 0.55%. Trimming cost V 4 bases and J 7 bases, with 14 bases left between them. This CDR3 has 13 amino acids. Per germline, CDR1 MNHEY and CDR2 SMNVEV (reference sequence). The chain is built from TRBV27 and TRBJ2-7, with a possible D match to TRBD2 (6 bases). Sequences were obtained from PBMCs or T cells enriched from blood (not recorded which). This TCR was sampled from a man between 18 and 29 years old who had recovered from COVID-19. CDR3 sequence: CASSSGPAGEQYF. The CDR3 coding sequence is TGTGCCAGCAGTTCTGGCCCGGCGGGGGAGCAGTACTTC.